This TCR beta chain was found in a study of T cell clones after liver transplantation (dated by TCRdb to the late 2010s). About the full investigation: ITN030ST, the source of the samples, was a randomized trial that attempted immunosuppression withdrawal within 2 years of liver transplantation. Three of the eight recipients were HCV-positive; the others were transplanted for non-autoimmune, non-viral indications. A cohort of 8 liver transplant recipients was studied, of whom 3 were classified as tolerant and 5 as non-tolerant. Blood samples were collected pre-transplant, pre-randomization before withdrawal, and post-randomization after either full withdrawal or failed withdrawal. No induction therapy was given to the subjects, and standard immunosuppression was administered until randomization at 12-24 months post-transplant. To count as tolerant, a recipient had to stay completely off immunosuppression for at least one year without liver enzymes climbing beyond twice the upper limit of normal. Donor-reactive T cell clones were identified by TCRbeta sequencing following a pre-transplant mixed lymphocyte reaction and were subsequently tracked in post-transplant blood. As an antigen-independent comparator for the donor-reactive sequences, third party-reactive TCRbeta sequences from pre-transplant MLRs were identified as well.

High-throughput TCRbeta CDR3 sequencing of frozen genomic DNA was performed by immunoSEQ, with PCR amplification, mapping, bias correction and internal controls included. The original methods were these. Productive rearrangements were kept, and unique TCRbeta sequences were defined by CDR3 nucleotide sequence plus V and J gene. For classification of a sequence as donor-reactive, at least 5-fold expansion in CFSE-low cells relative to unstimulated pre-transplant cells and a frequency of at least 0.01% were required. Minimum frequency thresholds were set for each subject based on the unstimulated sample with the lowest template count, ensuring at least 90% detection power. Jensen-Shannon divergence between the top 1000 TCRbeta sequences post- versus pre-transplant served as the measure of repertoire turnover. Two-sided Fisher's exact tests were used to test for changes in the detection of donor-reactive sequences. Drawn from immuneACCESS, this table holds only the in-frame rearrangements with V and J called that TCRdb kept. Clones are partly lost; checked studies trace under half to an unresolved V gene and leave the rest unexplained. V and J calls and clone size come straight from that table; D and trimming were deduced from the DNA. The sample table contains more than 95,000 clones; only one count was recorded for 75% to 85% of them. In total, the top ten clones hold approximately 0.93% of the sample.

Summary of the overall study and its limitations: In 5 of 8 subjects, circulating donor-reactive CD4 TCRbeta sequences decreased significantly after transplant, regardless of tolerance or HCV status. Donor-reactive sequences declined more than third party-reactive ones, suggesting partial antigen-specific deletion unrelated to withdrawal success. Because of small, heterogeneous patient numbers and non-standardized post-transplant time points, the conclusions were only preliminary. Because no allograft tissue specimens were available, donor-reactive T cells may have migrated into the graft instead of being deleted. When repertoire turnover was accounted for, significantly reduced detection of donor-reactive sequences was found in 7 of 8 subjects for CD4 and in 8 of 8 subjects for CD8. In a couple of subjects, low numbers of available donor cells limited the measurable donor-reactive repertoire.

CDR1 and CDR2 were assigned from the germline V gene as SGDLS and YYNGEE. V gives up 3 bases and J gives up 3 bases, and the segment between their germline ends measures 13 bases. Spanning cysteine to phenylalanine, the CDR3 consists of 15 amino acids. The read is trimmed to its CDR3 DNA, 45 bases read in frame from base 1. Taken with the paper, the label for time point translates to: pre-transplant. Unstimulated PBMCs, after thawing, were stained for CD3, CD4 and CD8 and then FACS-sorted into CD3+CD4+ and CD3+CD8+ populations. Randomization to immunosuppression withdrawal applied to every one of the 8 studied subjects. Genomic DNA was isolated with the Qiagen DNeasy Blood and Tissue Kit. To note about this clone: The antigen this receptor binds is unknown. No per-base quality is available; no much larger clone lies one base away.

Here the sequenced sample was CD4+ T cells from blood, taken before liver transplant. The receptor was derived from a human donor who received a liver transplant. The rearranged segments are TRBV9 and TRBJ1-3, with an unclear D gene assignment. CDR3 sequence: CASSETSRSGNTIYF. The sequenced DNA: TGTGCCAGCAGCGAGACGTCCCGAAGTGGAAACACCATATATTTT.